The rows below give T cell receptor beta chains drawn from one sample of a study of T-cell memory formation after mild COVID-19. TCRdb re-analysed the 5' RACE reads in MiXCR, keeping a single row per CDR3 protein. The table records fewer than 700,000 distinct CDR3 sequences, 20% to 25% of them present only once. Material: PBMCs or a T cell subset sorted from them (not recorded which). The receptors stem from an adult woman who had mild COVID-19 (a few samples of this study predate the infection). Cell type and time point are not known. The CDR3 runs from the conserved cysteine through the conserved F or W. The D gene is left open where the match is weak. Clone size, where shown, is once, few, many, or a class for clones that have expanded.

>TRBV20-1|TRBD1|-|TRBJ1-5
TGCAGTGCTAGATCCAGGGGGCCAATTCAGCCCCAGCATTTT
CSARSRGPIQPQHF
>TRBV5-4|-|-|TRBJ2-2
TGTGCCAGCAGCAACGACCCGGGGATGAACACCGGGGAGCTGTTTTTT
CASSNDPGMNTGELFF
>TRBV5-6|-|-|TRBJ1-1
TGTGCCAGCAGCTCAACAGGGCTTTATTGGTACACTGAAGCTTTCTTT
CASSSTGLYWYTEAFF
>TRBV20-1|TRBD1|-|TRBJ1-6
TGCAGTGCTCCCAAGACCTTAGGACAGGGAGTGGGCCGAAATTCACCCCTCCACTTT
CSAPKTLGQGVGRNSPLHF
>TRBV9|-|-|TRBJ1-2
TGTGCCAGCAGCGTTTCAGAGGCTCTCTATGGCTACACCTTC
CASSVSEALYGYTF
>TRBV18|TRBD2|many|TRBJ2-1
TGTGCCAGCTCACCGACTAGCGGGGATGAGCAGTTCTTC
CASSPTSGDEQFF
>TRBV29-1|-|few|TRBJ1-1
TGCAGCGGAAGACAGGATATTGAAGCTTTCTTT
CSGRQDIEAFF
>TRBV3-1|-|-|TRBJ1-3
TGTGCCAGCAGCCAATCTAGTCGAAACTCTGGAAACACCATATATTTT
CASSQSSRNSGNTIYF
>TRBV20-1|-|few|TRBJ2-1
TGCAGTGCGAACGGCCGCACAGATGAGCAGTTCTTC
CSANGRTDEQFF
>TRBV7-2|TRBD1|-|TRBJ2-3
TGTGCCAGCAGTTCGGACAGGGGCGCCAATACGCAGTATTTT
CASSSDRGANTQYF
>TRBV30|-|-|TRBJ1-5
TGTGCCTGGAGTCAGCTAGGGGGGAATCAGCCCCAGCATTTT
CAWSQLGGNQPQHF
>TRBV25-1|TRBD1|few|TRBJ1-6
TGTGCCAGCAGGGAGACAGGGGAGACCTATAATTCACCCCTCCACTTT
CASRETGETYNSPLHF
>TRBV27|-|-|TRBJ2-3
TGTGCCAGCAGTCAGCAGACTGATACGCAGTATTTT
CASSQQTDTQYF
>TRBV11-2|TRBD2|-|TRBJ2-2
TGTGCCAGCAGCCCAGGATGGCTAGCGGGGGCCACGGGCGGGGAGCTGTTTTTT
CASSPGWLAGATGGELFF
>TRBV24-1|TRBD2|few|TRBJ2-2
TGTGCCACCAGTGATTTCAAGCGGGGGTACACCGGGGAGCTGTTTTTT
CATSDFKRGYTGELFF
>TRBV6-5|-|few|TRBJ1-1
TGTGCCAGCAGCCAGTGGGGGATAATGAACACTGAAGCTTTCTTT
CASSQWGIMNTEAFF
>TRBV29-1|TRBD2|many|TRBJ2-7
TGCAGCGTTGAAGAGGGGGGGGACGAGCAGTACTTC
CSVEEGGDEQYF
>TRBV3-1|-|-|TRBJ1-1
TGTGCCAGCAGCCGGGGGTCGTTGAACACTGAAGCTTTCTTT
CASSRGSLNTEAFF
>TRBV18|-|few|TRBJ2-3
TGTGCCAGCTCACCAGCCCTCCGGGGCACAGATACGCAGTATTTT
CASSPALRGTDTQYF
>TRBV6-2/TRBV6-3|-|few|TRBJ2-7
TGTGCCAGCAGTTACTTTATATCTAACGAGCAGTACTTC
CASSYFISNEQYF
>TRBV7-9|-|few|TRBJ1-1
TGTGCCAGCAGCTTATTCGACAGCGAGAACACTGAAGCTTTCTTT
CASSLFDSENTEAFF
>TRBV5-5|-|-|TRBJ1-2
TGTGCCAGCAGCTTGGAGTTAGCTAACTATGGCTACACCTTC
CASSLELANYGYTF